This T cell receptor beta chain came from a study of blood T cell repertoires in COVID-19. Study details: Samples taken during acute and convalescent COVID-19 were collected in the United States, Italy and Spain.

Original processing notes: Reference gene primer amplification gave estimated nucleated cell counts. Sequencing was performed with immunoSEQ multiplex PCR; in TCRdb, only in-frame clones are kept and a portion is missing. V, J and clone size reflect that table, while D and trimming were determined from the DNA. The data show roughly 160,000 clones, around nine tenths seen once. V dropped 1 base and J dropped 6 bases, with 16 bases sitting between them. CDR3 length: 16 residues. Germline CDR1 MNHEY, CDR2 SMNVEV (reference sequence). The gene calls are TRBV27 and TRBJ1-5; TRBD1 is a possible D gene (5 bases). The receptor was isolated from a man aged 50 to 59 who had recovered from COVID-19. The sample taken for sequencing was peripheral blood. CDR3 bases: TGTGCCAGCAGTTTATACCCGGCAGGGCATGGTCAGCCCCAGCATTTT. Its translation is CASSLYPAGHGQPQHF.